The next 22 T cell receptor beta chains were all read from a single sample in a study of shared clonotypes between healthy human individuals. Clones were read by immunoSEQ multiplex PCR, and TCRdb kept only the in-frame ones, dropping some. The sample consists of just under 95,000 clones, roughly three quarters of them appearing once. Source material: memory CD8+ T cells sorted from blood. The sample's subset: CD45RO+ cells pooled with CCR7-negative TemRA cells. These TCRs come from a man aged 25 to 40 in good health.

The chain couples TRBV4-1 to TRBJ2-7; the match to TRBD2 covers 14 bases. The V gene's germline CDR1 is MGHRA and CDR2 YSYEKL. Unmatched junction bases numbered 10, after V lost 3 bases and J lost 6 bases. The CDR3 extends over 17 amino acids. CDR3 sequence: CASSHVPGTSGRSEQYF. The CDR3 DNA is TGCGCCAGCAGCCACGTACCCGGGACTAGCGGGAGATCCGAGCAGTACTTC.

This chain joins TRBV4-1 and TRBJ2-1, with 11 bases lining up with TRBD2. The CDR3 contains 16 residues. Germline-derived CDR1 and CDR2 are MGHRA and YSYEKL. V was clipped by 0 bases and J by 10 bases; unmatched bases: 8. The CDR3, as DNA: TGCGCCAGCAGCCAAGATTTTTCACTAGCGGGAGTGGAGCAGTTCTTC. Translated, it gives CASSQDFSLAGVEQFF.

The chain uses TRBV5-5 and TRBJ2-7, with D possibly TRBD2 on 5 matching bases. This CDR3 is built from 13 residues. Trimming shortened V by 2 bases and J by 5 bases, and 11 bases separated the two germline ends. CDR1 is SGHKS and CDR2 is YYEKEE in the germline V gene (reference sequence). The CDR3 DNA is TGTGCCAGCAGCTTTTCTAGCCGGGACGAGCAGTACTTC. This encodes CASSFSSRDEQYF.

V is TRBV15 and J is TRBJ1-1, with a possible D match to TRBD1 (5 bases). The CDR3 contains 13 residues. Per the germline V gene, CDR1 is LNHNV and CDR2 is YYDKDF (reference sequence). V was pared by 1 base and J by 7 bases, with 10 bases between. Here the CDR3 reads CATSRVDSDEAFF. CDR3 DNA sequence: TGTGCCACCAGCAGAGTAGACAGCGATGAAGCTTTCTTT.

The chain combines TRBV4-1 with TRBJ2-1; TRBD2 aligns across 13 bases. CDR1 and CDR2 from the germline V gene are MGHRA and YSYEKL. V shed 6 bases and J 7 bases; nucleotides not matched to a gene: 6. The CDR3 runs 15 residues. In DNA form, the CDR3 reads TGCGCCAGCAGTCCACTAGCGGGAGGGATGAATGAGCAGTTCTTC. This encodes CASSPLAGGMNEQFF.

Here the CDR3 DNA reads TGTGCCAGCAGCGAGGGGCCCTATGGCTACACCTTC. Translating gives CASSEGPYGYTF. The chain links TRBV2 to TRBJ1-2; TRBD1 might be the D (5 bases). V lost 6 bases and J lost 4, with 9 bases in between. From germline, CDR1 is SNHLY and CDR2 FYNNEI. This CDR3 has 12 residues.

V gene TRBV7-9 combines with J gene TRBJ2-7, with 9 bases fitting TRBD1. V gave up 5 bases and J gave up 5 bases; unmatched junction bases: 4. The V gene's germline CDR1 is SEHNR and CDR2 FQNEAQ (reference sequence). The CDR3 loop spans 13 amino acids. The CDR3: CASSQGQGDEQYF. The CDR3 nucleotides are TGTGCCAGCAGCCAGGGACAGGGTGACGAGCAGTACTTC.

This sequence joins TRBV10-3 and TRBJ2-3, with 10 bases lining up with TRBD1. Germline V CDR1 and CDR2: ENHRY, SYGVKD. This CDR3 spans 14 amino acids. The junction had 9 bases not matched to a gene; V was cut back by 10 bases and J by 5 bases. The CDR3 coding sequence is TGTGCCACCTCCGGGACAGGGGCGAGAGATACGCAGTATTTT. Residues: CATSGTGARDTQYF.

The chain employs TRBV10-3 and TRBJ2-7; D could derive from TRBD1 or TRBD2 (5 bases each). The CDR3 length is 15 residues. Per the germline V gene, CDR1 is ENHRY and CDR2 is SYGVKD. Trimming stripped 6 bases from V and 0 bases from J, with 15 bases between. The CDR3 DNA is TGTGCCATCAGCCAAGGGGAGACTGGCTCCTACGAGCAGTACTTC. It yields the protein CAISQGETGSYEQYF.

This clone came up once. The chain joins TRBV28 to TRBJ2-7; 8 nucleotides agree with TRBD1. V trimming: 5 bases; J trimming: 0 bases; junction bases outside the gene matches: 3. The CDR3 totals 14 residues. CDR1 and CDR2 (germline): MDHEN, SYDVKM. The CDR3 region has the DNA TGTGCCAGCAGTCGACAGGGGTTCTCCTACGAGCAGTACTTC. This sequence encodes CASSRQGFSYEQYF.

The chain employs TRBV5-1 and TRBJ2-7; D is undetermined. The CDR3 length is 15 residues. Per germline, CDR1 SGHRS and CDR2 YFSETQ. V was trimmed by 4 bases and J by 3 bases, leaving 17 bases between them. As DNA, the CDR3 is TGCGCCAGCAGCCCGGACGGCCGATCTAGCTACGAGCAGTACTTC. Encoded protein: CASSPDGRSSYEQYF.

V usage is TRBV4-2 and J usage is TRBJ1-1; 7 nucleotides align to TRBD1. The CDR3 totals 15 residues. Germline V gene lookup returns CDR1 LGHNA and CDR2 YNFKEQ. J was trimmed by 6 bases and V by 1 base; bases with no gene match: 8. The CDR3 region has the DNA TGTGCCAGCAGCCAAGCTCGGACAGGCGGCGCTGAAGCTTTCTTT. Protein product: CASSQARTGGAEAFF.

The chain has TRBV6-1 and TRBJ1-4; no clear D gene. V was clipped by 4 bases and J by 4 bases, with 10 bases between them. Germline CDR1 reads MNHNS; CDR2 reads SASEGT. The CDR3 runs 14 residues. The CDR3 here is CASSGGGGNEKLFF. The CDR3 DNA sequence: TGTGCCAGCAGTGGCGGAGGCGGTAATGAAAAACTGTTTTTT.

This clone has a handful of counts. V and J are TRBV7-9 and TRBJ2-7; tentative D call: TRBD2 (6 bases). Germline V gene data show CDR1 as SEHNR and CDR2 as FQNEAQ (reference sequence). The ends were cut back, 1 base at V and 2 bases at J, with 15 bases in the middle. This CDR3 region has 16 residues. Here the CDR3 DNA reads TGTGCCAGCAGCTTAGAGGAGGGTGAGTTGGCCTACGAGCAGTACTTC. Encoded protein: CASSLEEGELAYEQYF.

This sequence joins TRBV19 and TRBJ2-2, with 8 bases that match TRBD1. Trimming cost V 5 bases and J 1 base; bases outside gene matches: 6. The CDR3 covers 16 residues. The germline CDR1 and CDR2 sequences are LNHDA and SQIVND (reference sequence). In DNA, the CDR3 is TGTGCCAGTAGTCTTAGGACAGGGCTGAACACCGGGGAGCTGTTTTTT. It is translated as CASSLRTGLNTGELFF. Complete variable domain (other parts from reference TRBV19 and TRBJ2-2): DGGITQSPKYLFRKEGQNVTLSCEQNLNHDAMYWYRQDPGQGLRLIYYSQIVNDFQKGDIAEGYSVSREKKESFPLTVTSAQKNPTAFYLCASSLRTGLNTGELFFGEGSRLTVL.

The chain couples TRBV13 to TRBJ1-1; D is uncertain. The CDR3 loop spans 15 amino acids. The germline CDR1 and CDR2 sequences are PRHDT and FYEKMQ (reference sequence). V shed 2 bases and J shed 8 bases, with 18 bases lying between them. DNA of the CDR3: TGTGCCAGCAGCTTAATAGACGATGGGGAGTCCGAAGCTTTCTTT. Amino acids: CASSLIDDGESEAFF. Full variable domain (missing parts from reference TRBV13 and TRBJ1-1): AAGVIQSPRHLIKEKRETATLKCYPIPRHDTVYWYQQGPGQDPQFLISFYEKMQSDKGSIPDRFSAQQFSDYHSELNMSSLELGDSALYFCASSLIDDGESEAFFGQGTRLTVV.

The rearrangement links TRBV29-1 to TRBJ1-2, with D possibly TRBD1 on 6 matching bases. Between the trimmed V and J ends, which lost 6 bases and 8 bases, there was a span of 13 bases. The CDR3 is 11 residues long. CDR1 and CDR2 from the germline V gene are SQVTM and ANQGSEA. This CDR3 reads CSVRDTWGYTF. CDR3 sequence (DNA): TGCAGCGTGCGGGACACCTGGGGCTACACCTTC.

The V call is TRBV7-8, the J call TRBJ2-7; 9 nucleotides agree with TRBD1. The CDR3 sequence is 14 residues long. Germline V gene lookup returns CDR1 SGHVS and CDR2 FQNEAQ. The ends lost 5 bases at V and 5 bases at J; junction bases unmatched: 7. CDR3 DNA sequence: TGTGCCAGCAGCAAACGGGACAGGGTAGACGAGCAGTACTTC. Translating it yields CASSKRDRVDEQYF.

The V call is TRBV6-6, the J call TRBJ2-7; D unclear. V shed 2 bases and J shed 6 bases, with 8 bases lying between them. CDR3 length equals 12 residues. Germline CDR1 MNHNY, CDR2 SVGAGI (reference sequence). CDR3 coding DNA: TGTGCCAGCAGTTACCCGGGTTCCGAGCAGTACTTC. It encodes CASSYPGSEQYF.

The genes are TRBV10-3 and TRBJ1-1, with D perhaps TRBD1 (6 bases). This CDR3 spans 14 amino acids. The germline V and J ends were trimmed by 6 bases and 2 bases, with 13 bases remaining between them. Germline loops: CDR1 ENHRY, CDR2 SYGVKD. CDR3 nucleotides: TGTGCCATCAGCACAGGGACGAGTAACACTGAAGCTTTCTTT. Translation gives CAISTGTSNTEAFF.

This clone has ten or more counts. CDR3 DNA sequence: TGTGCCAGCATCGACACGGCCCGAAACTATCAGCCCCAGCATTTT. This gives the protein CASIDTARNYQPQHF. The rearrangement uses TRBV6-1 and TRBJ1-5, with D hard to call. V shed 7 bases and J shed 5 bases, with 18 bases lying between them. The CDR3 runs 15 residues. Per the germline V gene, CDR1 is MNHNS and CDR2 is SASEGT.

The chain has TRBV29-1 and TRBJ2-1; TRBD1 might be the D (6 bases). V was cut by 4 bases and J by 4 bases, with 8 bases left in between. CDR1 and CDR2 from the germline V gene are SQVTM and ANQGSEA. The CDR3 is 12 residues long. The CDR3 DNA sequence: TGCAGCGTTGGGACAGCGTACAATGAGCAGTTCTTC. It is translated as CSVGTAYNEQFF.